One and the same sample provided the 29 T cell receptor beta chains below, sequenced in a study of T cell repertoires in cytomegalovirus infection. TCRdb re-called the reads with MiXCR, one entry per CDR3 protein. Of 500,000 or so distinct CDR3 sequences listed, 16% are singletons. The sequenced material came from CD8+ T cells from PBMCs. These receptors were taken from a human donor in good health (CMV status not recorded). Some clones in this sample may be carry-over from other donors' samples.

This clonotype was counted only a few times. The chain couples TRBV10-3 to TRBJ1-5; D possibly corresponds to TRBD1 (5 bases). CDR3 size: 15 residues. In germline, CDR1 is ENHRY, CDR2 SYGVKD. V was trimmed by 3 bases and J by 0 bases, leaving 9 bases between them. The CDR3 DNA reads TGTGCCATCAGTGACTCGGACACTAGCAATCAGCCCCAGCATTTT. It codes for CAISDSDTSNQPQHF.

This clonotype was picked up many times. This sequence joins TRBV6-6 and TRBJ1-1; 7 bases map to TRBD1. J was trimmed by 0 bases and V by 4 bases; bases with no gene match: 8. Looked up from germline, CDR1 is MNHNY and CDR2 is SVGAGI (reference sequence). This CDR3 region has 16 residues. This CDR3 is CASSSPGGSVNTEAFF. As DNA, the CDR3 is TGTGCCAGCAGTTCCCCAGGGGGGTCAGTGAACACTGAAGCTTTCTTT.

This clonotype was seen repeatedly, ten times or more. This chain joins TRBV27 and TRBJ1-6, with 8 positions matching TRBD1. Germline V gene sequence: CDR1 MNHEY, CDR2 SMNVEV (reference sequence). The CDR3 has 15 amino acids. With 4 bases clipped from V and 7 bases from J, the junction kept 6 bases outside the gene matches. CDR3 in DNA: TGTGCCAGCAGTTCCTCTCGGACAGGGAATTCACCCCTCCACTTT. As protein: CASSSSRTGNSPLHF.

To note about this clonotype: A much larger clone sits a single nucleotide away, making a read error possible. This chain uses TRBV28 with TRBJ1-5; unclear D gene. Deletions cut 2 bases from V and 0 bases from J, with 11 bases between. Germline values: CDR1 MDHEN, CDR2 SYDVKM. This CDR3 has 16 amino acids. In nucleotides, the CDR3 is TGTGCCAGCAGTTTAATTTGGTTGGGTAGCAATCAGCCCCAGCATTTT. Translation: CASSLIWLGSNQPQHF.

The rearrangement links TRBV5-1 to TRBJ1-1; a possible D gene is TRBD1 (5 bases). This CDR3 spans 14 amino acids. Trimming took off 2 bases at V and 6 bases at J, with 14 bases between the two ends. Germline CDR1 and CDR2: SGHRS and YFSETQ. CDR3 loop: CASSFSGLGAEAFF. The CDR3 DNA reads as TGCGCCAGCAGCTTCTCGGGCTTGGGGGCTGAAGCTTTCTTT.

The gene calls are TRBV7-3 and TRBJ1-1, with D hard to call. V shed 4 bases and J shed 8 bases, with 11 bases lying between them. CDR3 length equals 12 residues. Germline V gives CDR1 SGHTA, CDR2 FQGTGA. The CDR3 region has the DNA TGTGCCAGCAGCTCCAACACCAGAGAAGCTTTCTTT. It encodes CASSSNTREAFF.

This clonotype was counted a few times. The V and J genes are TRBV15 and TRBJ2-7; TRBD2 agrees at 9 bases. Germline lookup yields CDR1 LNHNV and CDR2 YYDKDF (reference sequence). The J segment lost 2 bases and the V segment lost 2 bases, leaving 7 bases of the junction unmatched. CDR3 length equals 16 residues. Here the CDR3 reads CATSRSGLAGTYEQYF. CDR3 bases: TGTGCCACCAGCAGAAGCGGTCTAGCGGGAACCTACGAGCAGTACTTC.

This clonotype was seen at least ten times. V gene TRBV12-5 combines with J gene TRBJ2-7, with D maybe TRBD1 (5 bases). Looked up from germline, CDR1 is LGHNT and CDR2 is FRNRAP. V was trimmed by 1 base and J by 3 bases, leaving 16 bases between them. The CDR3 has 16 residues. CDR3 sequence: CASGLGTGPPFYEQYF. In DNA form, the CDR3 reads TGTGCTAGTGGTTTGGGAACAGGCCCCCCATTCTACGAGCAGTACTTC.

This clonotype appeared a few times. The chain uses TRBV7-9 and TRBJ1-4, with TRBD1 matching 9 bases. The ends lost 0 bases at V and 5 bases at J; junction bases unmatched: 4. Germline V gene data show CDR1 as SEHNR and CDR2 as FQNEAQ (reference sequence). This CDR3 region has 16 residues. CDR3 nucleotides: TGTGCCAGCAGCTTAGCGGACAGGGGTGAAAATGAAAAACTGTTTTTT. Amino acids: CASSLADRGENEKLFF.

This clonotype was counted at least ten times. This rearrangement joins TRBV7-9 to TRBJ1-2; D not certain. Trimming left V 5 bases short and J 0 bases short, with 19 bases between. Germline V lookup: CDR1 SEHNR, CDR2 FQNEAQ (reference sequence). CDR3 length: 17 residues. The CDR3 loop is CASSVTGRRSANYGYTF. Written as DNA, the CDR3 is TGTGCCAGCAGCGTAACCGGACGACGGTCCGCTAACTATGGCTACACCTTC.

V and J are TRBV7-3 and TRBJ1-4; TRBD1 matches at 7 bases. The J segment lost 7 bases and the V segment lost 2 bases, leaving 10 bases of the junction unmatched. This CDR3 spans 16 amino acids. Germline loops: CDR1 SGHTA, CDR2 FQGTGA. CDR3 sequence (DNA): TGTGCCAGCAGCTTATCCGGAATGCCAGGGGGTGAAAAACTGTTTTTT. It is translated as CASSLSGMPGGEKLFF. Variable domain in full (rest from reference TRBV7-3 and TRBJ1-4): GAGVSQTPSNKVTEKGKYVELRCDPISGHTALYWYRQSLGQGPEFLIYFQGTGAADDSGLPNDRFFAVRPEGSVSTLKIQRTERGDSAVYLCASSLSGMPGGEKLFFGSGTQLSVL.

This clonotype was seen many times. V usage is TRBV7-9 and J usage is TRBJ1-1; TRBD1 might be the D (6 bases). Trimming removed 3 bases at V and 1 base at J, with 15 bases between. Germline CDR1 and CDR2: SEHNR and FQNEAQ (reference sequence). The CDR3 is 16 residues long. CDR3 residues: CASSLIRDIRNTEAFF. The CDR3 DNA follows: TGTGCCAGCAGCTTGATCCGGGACATCAGGAACACTGAAGCTTTCTTT.

This clonotype has only a few counts. The CDR3 DNA follows: TGCAGCGCCGAGGGACCCTTGGAGCCAGATACGCAGTATTTT. Translation: CSAEGPLEPDTQYF. This chain uses TRBV29-1 with TRBJ2-3; D possibly matches TRBD1 or TRBD2 (5 bases each). Germline V CDR1 and CDR2: SQVTM, ANQGSEA. Trimming took off 7 bases at V and 4 bases at J, with 18 bases between the two ends. The CDR3 loop spans 14 amino acids.

This clonotype was picked up many times. The rearrangement joins TRBV12-3 or TRBV12-4 to TRBJ2-7; 7 nucleotides align to TRBD1. CDR3 size: 14 residues. With 3 bases clipped from V and 3 bases from J, the junction kept 5 bases outside the gene matches. The CDR3 spells CASSFGTALYEQYF. The CDR3 DNA reads as TGTGCCAGCAGTTTTGGGACAGCCCTCTACGAGCAGTACTTC.

V gene TRBV27 combines with J gene TRBJ2-1; 11 nucleotides agree with TRBD2. V lost 7 bases, J lost 3 bases, and 8 bases stayed unmatched. CDR1 MNHEY and CDR2 SMNVEV come from the germline V gene (reference sequence). This CDR3 contains 16 residues. The CDR3 sequence: CASTLSLAGGYNEQFF. DNA of the CDR3: TGTGCCAGCACCCTTTCCCTAGCGGGAGGCTACAATGAGCAGTTCTTC.

This chain uses TRBV5-1 with TRBJ2-1; TRBD2 matches 10 bases. Germline CDR1 is SGHRS and CDR2 is YFSETQ. The CDR3 loop spans 17 amino acids. The V and J ends lost 2 bases and 0 bases, in that order; junction bases with no gene match: 5. CDR3 residues: CASSFRSGRGSYNEQFF. The DNA of the CDR3 is TGCGCCAGCAGCTTTCGGAGCGGGAGGGGCTCCTACAATGAGCAGTTCTTC.

This clonotype was picked up many times. This sequence joins TRBV11-2 and TRBJ1-1; D is unresolved. Germline V gene data show CDR1 as SGHAT and CDR2 as FQNNGV. The CDR3 totals 14 residues. The V end lost 4 bases, the J end lost 1 base, and 10 bases lay between the germline ends. In nucleotides, the CDR3 is TGTGCCAGCAGCTCAATCGTGCGGAACACTGAAGCTTTCTTT. Protein product: CASSSIVRNTEAFF.

V is TRBV4-2 and J is TRBJ1-5; maybe TRBD1 (6 bases). Germline lookup yields CDR1 LGHNA and CDR2 YNFKEQ. The CDR3 totals 14 residues. The V and J ends lost 6 bases and 4 bases respectively, with 13 bases between them. The CDR3 here is CASSDRTVNQPQHF. CDR3 sequence (DNA): TGTGCCAGCAGTGACAGGACCGTGAATCAGCCCCAGCATTTT.

This clonotype was counted ten times or more. V usage is TRBV6-1 and J usage is TRBJ2-5; weak D call: TRBD2 (5 bases). The CDR3 sequence is 14 residues long. The V gene lost 7 bases and the J gene lost 4 bases, with 16 bases spanning the gap. The germline V gene has CDR1 MNHNS and CDR2 SASEGT. The CDR3 DNA reads as TGTGCCAGCACCTCGCCAACTACTAGAGAGACCCAGTACTTC. Translation gives CASTSPTTRETQYF.

In this sample, this clonotype turned up a few times. V usage is TRBV7-9 and J usage is TRBJ1-1, with a weak D call TRBD1 (5 bases). CDR1 and CDR2 (germline): SEHNR, FQNEAQ (reference sequence). This CDR3 has 13 residues. The germline V and J ends were trimmed by 4 bases and 6 bases, with 12 bases remaining between them. The CDR3 DNA follows: TGTGCCAGCAGCTCCGGGGCTTCCGCTGAAGCTTTCTTT. As protein: CASSSGASAEAFF.

This clonotype was recorded at least ten times. This rearrangement joins TRBV7-6 to TRBJ1-1, with D unclear. Trimming pared 4 bases from V and 4 bases from J, leaving 7 bases between. Germline V lookup: CDR1 SGHVS, CDR2 FNYEAQ. The CDR3 sequence is 12 residues long. This chain's CDR3 is CASSSDVTEAFF. In nucleotides, the CDR3 is TGTGCCAGCAGCTCAGATGTCACTGAAGCTTTCTTT.

The gene calls are TRBV9 and TRBJ2-3, with D perhaps matching TRBD1 (6 bases). The CDR3 has 13 amino acids. The ends were cut back, 0 bases at V and 5 bases at J, with 7 bases in the middle. Germline-derived CDR1 and CDR2 are SGDLS and YYNGEE. The DNA for the CDR3 is TGTGCCAGCAGCGTAGAGGACAGAGATACGCAGTATTTT. Encoded protein: CASSVEDRDTQYF.

V is TRBV9 and J is TRBJ1-1, with D possibly TRBD1 on 5 matching bases. Trimming removed 10 bases at V and 4 bases at J, with 26 bases between. Germline CDR1 reads SGDLS; CDR2 reads YYNGEE. The CDR3 contains 16 residues. The CDR3 DNA sequence: TGTGCCTCGTCGGAGAGCCAGGGCTTTATCAGCACTGAAGCTTTCTTT. Its protein product is CASSESQGFISTEAFF.

This chain connects TRBV5-1 to TRBJ1-1, with TRBD1 as a possible D gene (6 bases). The length of the CDR3 is 17 residues. V lost 0 bases and J lost 0, with 15 bases in between. The germline CDR1 and CDR2 sequences are SGHRS and YFSETQ. This CDR3 is CASSLVGQGKMNTEAFF. CDR3 sequence (DNA): TGCGCCAGCAGCTTGGTAGGTCAGGGGAAGATGAACACTGAAGCTTTCTTT.

The chain couples TRBV3-1 to TRBJ2-1; D ambiguous. The V gene lost 3 bases and the J gene lost 12 bases, with 18 bases spanning the gap. CDR3 length equals 14 residues. Looked up from germline, CDR1 is LGHDT and CDR2 is YNNKEL (reference sequence). The CDR3 is CASSHKGSQRGQFF. CDR3 nucleotides: TGTGCCAGCAGCCATAAAGGGTCCCAAAGAGGGCAGTTCTTC.

Of note for this clonotype: A much larger clone lies one base from this, so it may be a read error. The rearrangement uses TRBV7-4 and TRBJ1-2; TRBD1 matches 7 bases. Germline lookup yields CDR1 SGHVT and CDR2 SQSDAQ. V lost 5 bases to trimming and J lost 6 bases; unmatched junction nucleotides: 15. The CDR3 length is 16 residues. The CDR3 DNA follows: TGTGCCAGCAGCCCACCCACGGACAGGTTGAACCATGGCTACACCTTC. Its protein product is CASSPPTDRLNHGYTF.

This clonotype came up many times. The V and J genes are TRBV28 and TRBJ1-4, with D uncertain. The CDR3 extends over 16 amino acids. The germline V gene has CDR1 MDHEN and CDR2 SYDVKM. Trimming removed 3 bases at V and 4 bases at J, with 15 bases between. In DNA, the CDR3 is TGTGCCAGCAGTTTGTTCGTGGGTGCGGGTAATGAAAAACTGTTTTTT. Encoded protein: CASSLFVGAGNEKLFF.

This clonotype was counted ten times or more. This rearrangement joins TRBV7-6 to TRBJ1-1, with a tentative D call TRBD1 (6 bases). CDR3 length: 14 amino acids. V was cut by 2 bases and J by 3 bases, with 10 bases left in between. CDR1 SGHVS and CDR2 FNYEAQ come from the germline V gene. CDR3 amino acids: CASSLRGADTEAFF. The DNA of the CDR3 is TGTGCCAGCAGCTTAAGGGGGGCGGACACTGAAGCTTTCTTT.

The chain links TRBV20-1 to TRBJ1-4; D might be TRBD1 (5 bases). V gave up 5 bases and J gave up 0 bases, with 13 bases separating them. The V gene's germline CDR1 is DFQATT and CDR2 SNEGSKA (reference sequence). The length of the CDR3 is 15 residues. The CDR3 loop is CSAPHLTATNEKLFF. CDR3 DNA: TGCAGTGCTCCCCACCTGACAGCAACTAATGAAAAACTGTTTTTT.